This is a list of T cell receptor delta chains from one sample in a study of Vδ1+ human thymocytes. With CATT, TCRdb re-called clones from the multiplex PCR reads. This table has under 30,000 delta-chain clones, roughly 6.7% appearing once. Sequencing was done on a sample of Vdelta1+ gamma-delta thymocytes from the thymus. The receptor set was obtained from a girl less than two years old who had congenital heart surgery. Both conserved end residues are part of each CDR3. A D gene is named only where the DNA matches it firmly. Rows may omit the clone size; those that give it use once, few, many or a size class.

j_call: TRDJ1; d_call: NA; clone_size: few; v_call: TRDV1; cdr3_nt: TGTGCTCTTGGGTTGTGCCTTGTTCCAGTGTCTCACACCGATAAACCCATCTTT; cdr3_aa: CALGLCLVPVSHTDKPIF
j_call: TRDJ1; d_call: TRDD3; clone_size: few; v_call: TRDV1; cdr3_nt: TGTGCTCTTGGGGAACTACCCTTCCTTCCTACAAGCCCGTACTGGGGGATACAAGGTGCCGGCGATAAACTCATCTTT; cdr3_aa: CALGELPFLPTSPYWGIQGAGDKLIF
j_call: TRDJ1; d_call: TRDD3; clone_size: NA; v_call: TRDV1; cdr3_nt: TGTGCTCTTGGGGAACTCATCCAAGACTGGGGGATACGCAGAGGCACCGATAAACTCATCTTT; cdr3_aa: CALGELIQDWGIRRGTDKLIF
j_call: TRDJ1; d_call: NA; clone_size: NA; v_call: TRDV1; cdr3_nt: TGTGCTCTTGGGGAAGGGTCCCATTACTGGGAGAGGTTGCGAACCGATAAACTCATCTTT; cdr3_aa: CALGEGSHYWERLRTDKLIF
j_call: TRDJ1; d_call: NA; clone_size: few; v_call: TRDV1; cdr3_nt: TGTGCTCTGGGGGTGGGGATCACCGATAAACTCATCTTT; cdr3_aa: CALGVGITDKLIF
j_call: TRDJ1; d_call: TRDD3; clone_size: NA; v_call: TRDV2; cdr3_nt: TGTGCCCGTGATCAGGCCCTCTGGGGGATAAGAGACGATAAACTCATCTTT; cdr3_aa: CARDQALWGIRDDKLIF
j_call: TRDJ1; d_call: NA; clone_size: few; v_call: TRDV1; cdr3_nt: TGTGCTCTTGGGGAACTCCGTAGCCGAGGCACCAACACCGATAAACTCATCTTT; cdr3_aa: CALGELRSRGTNTDKLIF
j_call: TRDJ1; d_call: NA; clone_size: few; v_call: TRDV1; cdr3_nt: TGTGCTCTTGGGGAAATTCACGGGGACCCCGTCGAGGATAAACTCATCTTT; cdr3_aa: CALGEIHGDPVEDKLIF
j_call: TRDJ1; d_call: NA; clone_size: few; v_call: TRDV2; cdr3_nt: TGTGCCTGTGACCCAAGGGAGGATACCGATAAACTCATCTTT; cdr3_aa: CACDPREDTDKLIF
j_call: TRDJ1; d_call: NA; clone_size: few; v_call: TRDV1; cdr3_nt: TGTGCTCTTGGGGAACCCTCCTCCAAACTCATCTTT; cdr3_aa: CALGEPSSKLIF
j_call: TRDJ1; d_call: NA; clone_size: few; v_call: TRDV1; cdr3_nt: TGTGCTCTTGGGTGCCTTGGGGGCCACACCGATAAACTCATCTTT; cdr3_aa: CALGCLGGHTDKLIF
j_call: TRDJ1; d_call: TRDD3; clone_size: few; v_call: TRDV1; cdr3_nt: TGTGCTCTTGGGTCTGGGGGATCCCTCGAATTTCCTTACACCGATAAACTCATCTTT; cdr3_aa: CALGSGGSLEFPYTDKLIF
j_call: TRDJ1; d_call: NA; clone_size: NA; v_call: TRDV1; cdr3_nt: TGTGCTCTTGGGGAAACTCACAATTGGCCCGCCCTGAGGGACAAACAGTACACCGATAAACTCATCTTT; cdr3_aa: CALGETHNWPALRDKQYTDKLIF
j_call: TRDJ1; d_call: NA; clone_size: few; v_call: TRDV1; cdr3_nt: TGTGCTCCCAGAGACCCTAGGCCCCGATCGTACACCGATAAACTCATCTTT; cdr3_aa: CAPRDPRPRSYTDKLIF
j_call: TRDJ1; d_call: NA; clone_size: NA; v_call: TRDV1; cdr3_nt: TGTGCTCTTGGGGCCCTTCCCCCACGGGGGGGTTACACCGATAAACTCATCTTT; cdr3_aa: CALGALPPRGGYTDKLIF
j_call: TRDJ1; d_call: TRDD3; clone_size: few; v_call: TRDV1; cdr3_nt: TGTGCTCTTGGGGGCTGGTTCGGGGATAAGCCCCTTTACACCGATAAACTCATCTTT; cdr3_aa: CALGGWFGDKPLYTDKLIF
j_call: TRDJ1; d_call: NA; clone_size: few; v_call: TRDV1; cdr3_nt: TGTGCTCTTGGGCCACATTTGGTTGACCTGTACACCGATAAACTCATCTTT; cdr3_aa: CALGPHLVDLYTDKLIF
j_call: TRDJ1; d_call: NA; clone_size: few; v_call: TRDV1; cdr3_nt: TGTGCTCTTGGGGGGTTTAACACCGATAAACTCATCTTT; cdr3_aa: CALGGFNTDKLIF
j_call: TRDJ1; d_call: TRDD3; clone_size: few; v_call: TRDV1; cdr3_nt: TGTGCTCTTGGGGAACATCCTGTACTGGGGGATACGCGTCTCACCGATAAACTCATCTTT; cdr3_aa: CALGEHPVLGDTRLTDKLIF
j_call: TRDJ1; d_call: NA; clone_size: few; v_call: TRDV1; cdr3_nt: TGTGCTCTTGGGGAGGGTAAACTCATCTTT; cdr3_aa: CALGEGKLIF
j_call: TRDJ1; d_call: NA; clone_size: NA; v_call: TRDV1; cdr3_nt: TGTGCTCTTGCCCTGAAGAGTGACTGCACCGATAAACTCATCTTT; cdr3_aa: CALALKSDCTDKLIF
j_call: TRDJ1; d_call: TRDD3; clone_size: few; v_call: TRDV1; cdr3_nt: TGTGCTCTTGGGGAACCCTCTACTGGGGGCCCTTTGCTGTTGTACACCGATAAACTCATCTTT; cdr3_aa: CALGEPSTGGPLLLYTDKLIF
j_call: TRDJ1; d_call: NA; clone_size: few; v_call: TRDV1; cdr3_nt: TGTGCTCTTGTCGGTTTAAGTCCCACCGATAAACTCATCTTT; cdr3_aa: CALVGLSPTDKLIF
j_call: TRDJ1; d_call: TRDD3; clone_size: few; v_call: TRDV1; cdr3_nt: TGTGCTCTTGGGGAACTAGTGCCTACCCGGGTGTGCGCTGGGGGGCCTCCTAAGTACACCGATAAACTCATCTTT; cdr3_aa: CALGELVPTRVCAGGPPKYTDKLIF
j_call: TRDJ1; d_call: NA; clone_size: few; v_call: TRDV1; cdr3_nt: TGTGCTCTTGGGGAACGGTTCCGGGGTCGGGTACGATTCGATAAACTCATCTTT; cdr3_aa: CALGERFRGRVRFDKLIF
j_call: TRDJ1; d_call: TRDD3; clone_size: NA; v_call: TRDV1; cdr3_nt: TGTGCTCTTGGGGAAACGGCGACTGGGGGATATTTAAGTAGCACCGATAAACTCATCTTT; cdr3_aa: CALGETATGGYLSSTDKLIF
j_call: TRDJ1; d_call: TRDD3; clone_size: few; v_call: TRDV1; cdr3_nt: TGTGCTCTTGGGGGGTGTCCGGTACTGGGGGATAACAATAAACTCATCTTT; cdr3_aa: CALGGCPVLGDNNKLIF
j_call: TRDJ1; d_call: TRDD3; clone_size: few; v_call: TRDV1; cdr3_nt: TGTGCTCTTTCGCAAAACCTTGCGGGGAATGGAAAATCCTTCGGGGTCAGGGACAATCTTCGTACTGGGGGATTCTACACCGATAAACTCATCTTT; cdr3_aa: CALSQNLAGNGKSFGVRDNLRTGGFYTDKLIF
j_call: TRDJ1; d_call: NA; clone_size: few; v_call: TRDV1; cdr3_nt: TGTGCTCTTGGGGAAAACGAGGCGAAGATCCCCCGTACTGGGCCAGGGGCCACCGATAAACTCATCTTT; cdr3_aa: CALGENEAKIPRTGPGATDKLIF
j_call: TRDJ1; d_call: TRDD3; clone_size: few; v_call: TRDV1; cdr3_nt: TGTGCTCTTGGGGAACCCTCCCTCCTTCTGTACTGGGGGAGTACCGATAAACTCATCTTT; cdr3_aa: CALGEPSLLLYWGSTDKLIF
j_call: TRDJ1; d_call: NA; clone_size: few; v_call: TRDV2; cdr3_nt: TGTGCCTGTACCCAGGGCGATAAGCTCATCTTT; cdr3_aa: CACTQGDKLIF
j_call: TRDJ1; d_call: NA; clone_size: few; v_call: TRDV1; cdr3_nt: TGTGCTCTTGGGGAAGACCCGCGGGATAAGGGCGATAAACTCATCTTT; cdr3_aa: CALGEDPRDKGDKLIF